This T cell receptor (beta chain) was captured in a study of blood T cell repertoires in COVID-19. The table came from immunoSEQ multiplex PCR; TCRdb's copy has only in-frame clones and leaves some out. The repertoire includes 450,000 to 500,000 clones, approximately 86% of them detected once, and more than 7.5% sits in the top ten. The sequenced sample was PBMCs or T cells enriched from blood (not recorded which). This sequence was found in a woman in her sixties or seventies who had recovered from COVID-19.

CDR3 nucleotide sequence: TGTGCCAGCAGCTCCCCGGAGCAGCGGTTGTTACCCTACGAGCAGTACTTC. Translated: CASSSPEQRLLPYEQYF. The chain links TRBV11-3 to TRBJ2-7; possibly TRBD2 for D (5 bases). This CDR3 is 17 amino acids long. Germline values: CDR1 SGHNT, CDR2 YENEEA. The V gene lost 4 bases and the J gene lost 2 bases, with 21 bases spanning the gap.